This entry lists 10 T cell receptor beta chains sequenced from one sample in a study of blood T cell repertoires in COVID-19. Assay: immunoSEQ multiplex PCR; the TCRdb copy retains only in-frame clones and omits some. Among about 180,000 clones listed, nearly 90% were seen once. Sequenced input: peripheral blood. These receptors were taken from a man aged 18 to 30 who had recovered from COVID-19.

CDR3 amino acids: CASSKNPTVPSTEAFF. The CDR3 nucleotides are TGTGCCAGCAGCAAAAACCCGACAGTTCCAAGCACTGAAGCTTTCTTT. The chain combines TRBV7-8 with TRBJ1-1; weak D call: TRBD1 (5 bases). The germline V gene has CDR1 SGHVS and CDR2 FQNEAQ. The CDR3 runs to 16 residues. Between the trimmed V and J ends, which lost 5 bases and 4 bases, there was a span of 20 bases.

The V call is TRBV5-1, the J call TRBJ2-2; TRBD2 matches 8 bases. Looked up from germline, CDR1 is SGHRS and CDR2 is YFSETQ. The J segment lost 3 bases and the V segment lost 4 bases, leaving 11 bases of the junction unmatched. The CDR3 spans 17 residues. DNA of the CDR3: TGCGCCAGCAGCCCCGGGGGGGGCCCAGGGGACACCGGGGAGCTGTTTTTT. Amino acids: CASSPGGGPGDTGELFF.

The rearrangement links TRBV30 to TRBJ1-1; the D gene is possibly TRBD1 (5 bases). V gave up 4 bases and J gave up 2 bases, with 11 bases separating them. The CDR3 covers 13 residues. Per germline, CDR1 GTSNPN and CDR2 SVGIG (reference sequence). The CDR3 sequence: CAWIWGVNTEAFF. Written as DNA, the CDR3 is TGTGCCTGGATATGGGGGGTCAACACTGAAGCTTTCTTT.

This clone was recorded a few times. J is TRBJ2-3 and V is TRBV28; 8 bases line up with TRBD1. V lost 4 bases, J lost 1 base, and 7 bases stayed unmatched. CDR3 length: 16 residues. Germline CDR1 reads MDHEN; CDR2 reads SYDVKM. The CDR3 DNA sequence: TGTGCCAGCAGTTCTCACCCGGGACAGGGCACAGATACGCAGTATTTT. Protein sequence: CASSSHPGQGTDTQYF.

This chain links TRBV7-9 with TRBJ1-5; D is uncertain. The CDR3 has 13 residues. CDR1 and CDR2 from the germline V gene are SEHNR and FQNEAQ (reference sequence). Trimming took 7 bases from V and 4 from J, leaving 11 bases between them. Written as DNA, the CDR3 is TGTGCCAGCACACCAGGAGGGAATCAGCCCCAGCATTTT. Amino acid sequence: CASTPGGNQPQHF.

As regards this clone: Compared with germline, one end of the junction differs, possibly owing to a read error. The chain employs TRBV2 and TRBJ2-4; weak D call: TRBD1 (6 bases). This CDR3 has 17 amino acids. Germline-derived CDR1 and CDR2 are SNHLY and FYNNEI. In DNA form, the CDR3 reads TGTGCCACCAGTATACAGGGCCACTCATTGGCCAAAAACATTCAGTACTTC. Translating it yields CATSIQGHSLAKNIQYF. The variable domain in full, with the rest retrieved from reference TRBV2 and TRBJ2-4, is EPEVTQTPSHQVTQMGQEVILRCVPISNHLYFYWYRQILGQKVEFLVSFYNNEISEKSEIFDDQFSVERPDGSNFTLKIRSTKLEDSAMYFCATSIQGHSLAKNIQYFGAGTRLSVL.

The sample holds a few counts of this clone. CDR3 sequence: CASSLSQYNEQFF. The CDR3 nucleotides are TGTGCCAGCAGCTTGTCTCAGTACAATGAGCAGTTCTTC. The chain links TRBV5-8 to TRBJ2-1; the D is unclear. V was clipped by 1 base and J by 4 bases, with 6 bases between them. In germline, CDR1 is SGHTS, CDR2 YDEGEE. The CDR3 runs to 13 residues.

This clone was detected once. V gene TRBV2 combines with J gene TRBJ2-1, with a tentative D call TRBD2 (5 bases). Germline V gives CDR1 SNHLY, CDR2 FYNNEI. The V gene lost 6 bases and the J gene lost 9 bases, with 21 bases spanning the gap. There are 15 residues in the CDR3. CDR3 region: CASRRDQGSLAEQFF. Here the CDR3 DNA reads TGTGCCAGCAGGAGAGATCAAGGGAGTCTCGCTGAGCAGTTCTTC.

The chain carries TRBV10-3 and TRBJ2-7; 8 nucleotides line up with TRBD1. Germline V CDR1 and CDR2: ENHRY, SYGVKD. V lost 5 bases, J lost 1 base, and 4 bases stayed unmatched. The length of the CDR3 is 14 residues. This CDR3 reads CAISNGQGSYEQYF. The CDR3 region has the DNA TGTGCCATCAGTAACGGACAGGGTTCCTACGAGCAGTACTTC.

V usage is TRBV6-2 or TRBV6-3 and J usage is TRBJ1-2; possible D gene TRBD1, 6 bases. In germline, CDR1 is MNHEY, CDR2 SVGEGT. The CDR3 runs 18 residues. V shed 1 base and J shed 6 bases, with 24 bases lying between them. The DNA for the CDR3 is TGTGCCAGCAGTTACTTAAGGGGCAGAACACAACAGGGAGATGGCTACACCTTC. This translates into CASSYLRGRTQQGDGYTF.